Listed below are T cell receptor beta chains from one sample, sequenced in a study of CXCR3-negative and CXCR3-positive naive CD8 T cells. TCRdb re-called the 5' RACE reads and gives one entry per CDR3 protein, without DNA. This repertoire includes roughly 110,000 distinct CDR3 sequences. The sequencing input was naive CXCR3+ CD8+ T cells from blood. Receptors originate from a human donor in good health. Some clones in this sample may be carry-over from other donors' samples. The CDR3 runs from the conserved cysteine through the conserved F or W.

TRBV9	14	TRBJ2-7	CASSVLAGAYEQYF
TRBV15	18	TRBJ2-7	CATSRAFAAGPSVDEQYF
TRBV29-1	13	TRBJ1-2	CSTRGQGWNGYTF
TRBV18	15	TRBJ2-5	CASSPGVGRQETQYF
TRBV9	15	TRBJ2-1	CASSEPSGGFNEQFF
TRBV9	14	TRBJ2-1	CASSVASGSAEQFF
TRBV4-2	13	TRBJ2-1	CASSQWTGIEQFF
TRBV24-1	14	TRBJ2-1	CATSGDRLDNEQFF
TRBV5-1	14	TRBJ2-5	CASSLQGSQETQYF
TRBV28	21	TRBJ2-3	CASSPFPGTGGNSPFKDTQYF
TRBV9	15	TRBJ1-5	CASSEGGNSNQPQHF